A single sample is the source of the 5 T cell receptor beta chains below, sequenced in a study of cytomegalovirus exposure and HLA in healthy donors. The PCR used 60 Vbeta and 13 Jbeta primers. Some clones are missing from TCRdb's copy, which holds only in-frame ones; the method was immunoSEQ multiplex PCR. Of some 79,000 clones in the sample, around three fifths are singletons; the top ten hold approximately 16%. The sample consisted of PBMCs. The receptors were sampled from a woman aged 40 to 50 in good health and CMV-seropositive.

This clone occurred once. This rearrangement joins TRBV11-3 to TRBJ2-1; D perhaps matches TRBD1 (6 bases). Trimming pared 2 bases from V and 8 bases from J, leaving 13 bases between. This CDR3 has 14 amino acids. Germline V gives CDR1 SGHNT, CDR2 YENEEA. The CDR3 loop reads CASSLNQGRDEQFF. In nucleotides, the CDR3 is TGTGCCAGCAGCTTAAATCAGGGGCGCGATGAGCAGTTCTTC.

The chain links TRBV19 to TRBJ2-6; 12 bases are shared with TRBD1. CDR3 length: 17 amino acids. The junction had 7 bases not matched to a gene; V was cut back by 8 bases and J by 2 bases. The germline V gene encodes CDR1 LNHDA and CDR2 SQIVND (reference sequence). This CDR3 is CASHPGQGAPGANVLTF. The CDR3 DNA follows: TGTGCCAGTCACCCGGGACAGGGGGCGCCTGGGGCCAACGTCCTGACTTTC.

This clone was observed once. The same CDR3 arises from other DNA sequences in this sample as well. The gene calls are TRBV13 and TRBJ2-2; D may be TRBD2 (6 bases). V gave up 5 bases and J gave up 8 bases, with 24 bases separating them. The CDR3 is made up of 17 amino acids. The V gene's germline CDR1 is PRHDT and CDR2 FYEKMQ (reference sequence). Here the CDR3 DNA reads TGTGCCAGCAGCGACCTGGACTACTCGGGTGGTACTGGGGAGCTGTTTTTT. This translates into CASSDLDYSGGTGELFF.

This clone was seen more than once but under ten times. The chain recombines TRBV2 with TRBJ2-7, with a weak D call TRBD1 (6 bases). Germline CDR1 SNHLY, CDR2 FYNNEI. The CDR3 runs 14 residues. V was trimmed by 4 bases and J by 0 bases, leaving 10 bases between them. The CDR3 protein is CASSAGATSYEQYF. CDR3 in DNA: TGTGCCAGCAGTGCAGGGGCGACCTCCTACGAGCAGTACTTC.

This clone was seen more than once but under ten times. V is TRBV27 and J is TRBJ1-1, with D possibly being TRBD1 (5 bases). Germline values: CDR1 MNHEY, CDR2 SMNVEV (reference sequence). The CDR3 length is 14 residues. Trimming took 6 bases from V and 1 from J, leaving 12 bases between them. In DNA, the CDR3 is TGTGCCAGCAGCTACTATAGGGGGAACACTGAAGCTTTCTTT. Protein: CASSYYRGNTEAFF.